This T cell receptor beta chain came from a study of T cells in Graves' hyperthyroidism and ophthalmopathy. There were TCR beta CDR3 regions amplified from RNA transcripts. In the first-round RT-PCR of the TCR CDR3, the HTBI primer set was used. TCRdb reanalysed the multiplex PCR reads using MiXCR and keeps one entry per CDR3 protein. The table lists hundreds of thousands of distinct CDR3 sequences, about 14% of them singletons. There are many counts of this clonotype. Per germline, CDR1 MNHEY and CDR2 SVGEGT. Germline trimming cut 6 bases from V and 4 bases from J; bases unmatched to any gene: 16. The CDR3 runs 19 residues.

The sequenced sample was blood. The chain joins TRBV6-2 or TRBV6-3 to TRBJ2-2; 11 bases align to TRBD2. The TCR comes from a woman aged 40 to 50 with Graves' ophthalmopathy. CDR3 in DNA: TGTGCCAGCAGCCCCCTCGGGCTAGCGGGAGGATCTCTCACCGGGGAGCTGTTTTTT. Its translation: CASSPLGLAGGSLTGELFF.